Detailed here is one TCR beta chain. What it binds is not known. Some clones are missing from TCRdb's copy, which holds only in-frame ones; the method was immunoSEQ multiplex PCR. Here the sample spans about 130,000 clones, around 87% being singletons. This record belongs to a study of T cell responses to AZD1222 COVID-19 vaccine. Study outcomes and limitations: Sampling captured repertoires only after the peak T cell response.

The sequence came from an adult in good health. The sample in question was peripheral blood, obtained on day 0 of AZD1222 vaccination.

CDR3 residues: CASSQGQGREKLFF. The CDR3 DNA reads as TGTGCCAGCAGCCAAGGTCAGGGAAGGGAAAAACTGTTTTTT. This rearrangement joins TRBV6-5 to TRBJ1-4; tentative D call: TRBD1 (5 bases). Germline-derived CDR1 and CDR2 are MNHEY and SVGAGI. This CDR3 region has 14 residues. Between the trimmed V and J ends, which lost 6 bases and 8 bases, there was a span of 16 bases.